The next 28 T cell receptor beta chains were all read from a single sample in a study of T cells in Graves' hyperthyroidism and ophthalmopathy. From RNA transcripts, TCR beta CDR3 regions were amplified. HTBI primers drove first-round RT-PCR of the TCR CDR3. One entry per CDR3 protein results from TCRdb running MiXCR on the multiplex PCR reads. The repertoire includes 300,000 to 500,000 distinct CDR3 sequences, 11% to 15% of them detected once, and 25% to 30% sits in the top ten. The source material was blood. Every receptor here comes from a man aged 50 to 59 with Graves' ophthalmopathy.

J is TRBJ1-1 and V is TRBV29-1, with 7 bases fitting TRBD1. The V gene end was trimmed by 0 bases and the J gene end by 1 base; junction bases not matched to a gene: 11. The CDR3 length is 17 residues. Germline CDR1 is SQVTM and CDR2 is ANQGSEA. CDR3 bases: TGCAGCGTTGAAGATCCTGAGGGGGCAGTACAGAACACTGAAGCTTTCTTT. Its protein is CSVEDPEGAVQNTEAFF.

The table lists this clonotype with many counts. The chain carries TRBV6-1 and TRBJ1-1; D not certain. Germline V gives CDR1 MNHNS, CDR2 SASEGT. This CDR3 is built from 13 residues. V dropped 5 bases and J dropped 1 base, with 8 bases sitting between them. CDR3 nucleotide sequence: TGTGCCAGCAGTTTCGACCAGAACACTGAAGCTTTCTTT. This translates into CASSFDQNTEAFF.

This clonotype was seen ten or more times. V usage is TRBV2 and J usage is TRBJ2-7, with no clear D. CDR3 length equals 14 residues. CDR1 SNHLY and CDR2 FYNNEI come from the germline V gene. The V gene lost 9 bases and the J gene lost 4 bases, with 19 bases spanning the gap. The CDR3 DNA reads as TGTGCCAGTGGTCTTGGGTTGGGTTTATACGAGCAGTACTTC. Protein product: CASGLGLGLYEQYF. Drawing the rest from reference TRBV2 and TRBJ2-7, the complete variable domain is EPEVTQTPSHQVTQMGQEVILRCVPISNHLYFYWYRQILGQKVEFLVSFYNNEISEKSEIFDDQFSVERPDGSNFTLKIRSTKLEDSAMYFCASGLGLGLYEQYFGPGTRLTVT.

This clonotype occurred a few times. This rearrangement joins TRBV6-1 to TRBJ1-1, with D perhaps TRBD1 (6 bases). The CDR3 is 15 residues long. Per the germline V gene, CDR1 is MNHNS and CDR2 is SASEGT. The V and J ends lost 6 bases and 1 base respectively, with 15 bases between them. The CDR3 region has the DNA TGTGCCAGCAGGAAAGAGACAGGACAGAACACTGAAGCTTTCTTT. Translation: CASRKETGQNTEAFF.

This clonotype showed up many times. The J gene is TRBJ2-7, the V gene TRBV7-3, with 8 bases matching TRBD1. Trimming at V came to 2 bases and at J to 5 bases, leaving 20 bases not matched to a gene. Germline V gives CDR1 SGHTA, CDR2 FQGTGA. This CDR3 region has 19 residues. CDR3 DNA sequence: TGTGCCAGCAGCTTATTCGGTCCTCAGGCCGGGACAGGTATCAACGAGCAGTACTTC. Protein: CASSLFGPQAGTGINEQYF.

The chain has TRBV7-3 and TRBJ2-1, with D tentatively TRBD2 (6 bases). Trimming left V 5 bases short and J 6 bases short, with 20 bases between. This CDR3 contains 16 residues. Germline values: CDR1 SGHTA, CDR2 FQGTGA. CDR3 DNA: TGTGCCAGCAGCGCCGAACTAGCTTTCCCTATCAATGAGCAGTTCTTC. Residues: CASSAELAFPINEQFF.

This clonotype showed up many times. The rearrangement links TRBV10-2 to TRBJ2-1; D unresolved. This CDR3 is 17 amino acids long. CDR1 and CDR2 from the germline V gene are WSHSY and SAAADI. V was cut by 0 bases and J by 6 bases, with 18 bases left in between. The CDR3 bases are TGCGCCAGCAGTGAGTCACCTCCTTATTCGTCTTCCAATGAGCAGTTCTTC. It is translated as CASSESPPYSSSNEQFF.

This clonotype was seen more than once but under ten times. The chain carries TRBV28 and TRBJ2-6; possibly TRBD1 for D (7 bases). This CDR3 has 18 amino acids. With 5 bases removed from V and 2 bases from J, the gap between germline ends came to 19 bases. Germline-derived CDR1 and CDR2 are MDHEN and SYDVKM. CDR3 in amino acids: CASSGPTGRLAGANVLTF. The CDR3 DNA reads TGTGCCAGCAGTGGCCCGACAGGGAGGTTGGCTGGGGCCAACGTCCTGACTTTC. Using reference TRBV28 and TRBJ2-6 for the parts outside the CDR3, the full variable domain is DVKVTQSSRYLVKRTGEKVFLECVQDMDHENMFWYRQDPGLGLRLIYFSYDVKMKEKGDIPEGYSVSREKKERFSLILESASTNQTSMYLCASSGPTGRLAGANVLTFGAGSRLTVL.

This clonotype turned up a few times. This chain connects TRBV12-3 or TRBV12-4 to TRBJ2-1; D is possibly TRBD1 or TRBD2 (6 bases each). V lost 8 bases to trimming and J lost 8 bases, with 16 bases between them. The CDR3 length is 13 residues. The CDR3 DNA sequence: TGTGCCAGCCCGGGGGCTAGCGAAGATGAGCAGTTCTTC. Translated, it gives CASPGASEDEQFF.

Ten or more counts support this clonotype. V and J are TRBV18 and TRBJ2-1; 8 bases are shared with TRBD1. Unmatched junction bases numbered 6, after V lost 4 bases and J lost 1 base. Per germline, CDR1 KGHSH and CDR2 LQKENI. The CDR3 is 16 residues long. The CDR3 DNA sequence: TGTGCCAGCTCACTCCGACAGGGGCCTTCCTACAATGAGCAGTTCTTC. It is translated as CASSLRQGPSYNEQFF.

This clonotype was picked up a small number of times. The genes are TRBV12-3 or TRBV12-4 and TRBJ2-7; weak D call: TRBD2 (5 bases). This CDR3 has 13 amino acids. Trimming stripped 3 bases from V and 6 bases from J, with 12 bases between. The DNA of the CDR3 is TGTGCCAGCAGTTTCCGGGGATCGGGCGAGCAGTACTTC. Translation gives CASSFRGSGEQYF.

The chain is built from TRBV29-1 and TRBJ2-1; TRBD1 aligns across 7 bases. The CDR3 spans 14 residues. Unmatched junction bases numbered 5, after V lost 6 bases and J lost 0 bases. Per germline, CDR1 SQVTM and CDR2 ANQGSEA. The CDR3 loop reads CSVGQATSYNEQFF. The CDR3, as DNA: TGCAGCGTCGGACAGGCGACCTCCTACAATGAGCAGTTCTTC.

This clonotype occurred many times. The chain has TRBV2 and TRBJ1-6; D not certain. Germline V gene sequence: CDR1 SNHLY, CDR2 FYNNEI. The CDR3 is made up of 12 amino acids. Trimming removed 4 bases at V and 8 bases at J, with 6 bases between. CDR3 region: CASSANYSPLHF. The CDR3 nucleotides read TGTGCCAGCAGTGCGAACTATTCACCCCTCCACTTT.

This sequence joins TRBV18 and TRBJ1-3; the D gene is possibly TRBD1 (5 bases). V lost 0 bases and J lost 0, with 12 bases in between. This CDR3 has 17 residues. Germline V gene data show CDR1 as KGHSH and CDR2 as LQKENI. As DNA, the CDR3 is TGTGCCAGCTCACCACCCTTACAGGTCCGCTCTGGAAACACCATATATTTT. It codes for CASSPPLQVRSGNTIYF.

Of note for this clonotype: This may arise from a read error, as a much more abundant clone is one base away. The chain links TRBV20-1 to TRBJ1-1, with D unclear. Germline values: CDR1 DFQATT, CDR2 SNEGSKA (reference sequence). This CDR3 comprises 13 residues. The CDR3 nucleotides are TGCGGTGCTGATCGTGGCGTCGGCACTGAAGCTTTCTTT. Translated, it gives CGADRGVGTEAFF.

This clonotype came up many times. This chain connects TRBV3-1 to TRBJ2-5; TRBD2 matches at 8 bases. V shed 1 base and J 2 bases; nucleotides not matched to a gene: 3. The CDR3 extends over 15 amino acids. The germline V gene has CDR1 LGHDT and CDR2 YNNKEL (reference sequence). CDR3 residues: CASSQASGRQETQYF. The CDR3 DNA follows: TGTGCCAGCAGCCAAGCCAGCGGGAGACAAGAGACCCAGTACTTC.

Ten or more counts support this clonotype. The V and J genes are TRBV28 and TRBJ2-1, with a tentative D call TRBD1 (5 bases). CDR3 length: 15 residues. In germline, CDR1 is MDHEN, CDR2 SYDVKM. The V gene lost 4 bases and the J gene lost 6 bases, with 16 bases spanning the gap. CDR3 DNA: TGTGCCAGCAGTTCGCCCCAGGGTTTAGGCAATGAGCAGTTCTTC. It yields the protein CASSSPQGLGNEQFF.

This clonotype appeared many times. This chain joins TRBV20-1 and TRBJ1-2; 8 bases align to TRBD1. V gave up 6 bases and J gave up 8 bases; unmatched junction bases: 14. The CDR3 is 14 residues long. CDR1 is DFQATT, CDR2 SNEGSKA, per germline (reference sequence). The CDR3: CSAGGGTGGRGYTF. The CDR3 DNA reads TGCAGTGCCGGTGGAGGGACAGGCGGAAGGGGCTACACCTTC.

A few counts support this clonotype. The chain links TRBV19 to TRBJ2-3, with a tentative D call TRBD2 (6 bases). The CDR3 contains 12 residues. Germline V gives CDR1 LNHDA, CDR2 SQIVND (reference sequence). V shed 6 bases and J shed 5 bases, with 9 bases lying between them. The DNA for the CDR3 is TGTGCCAGTAGGCGGGGTCTAGATACGCAGTATTTT. Its translation: CASRRGLDTQYF.

This clonotype was counted at least ten times. V usage is TRBV20-1 and J usage is TRBJ2-1; TRBD2 agrees at 15 bases. Germline loops: CDR1 DFQATT, CDR2 SNEGSKA (reference sequence). V was clipped by 4 bases and J by 7 bases; unmatched bases: 2. This CDR3 has 14 amino acids. This CDR3 reads CSATGTSGRNEQFF. The CDR3 nucleotides are TGCAGTGCTACCGGGACTAGCGGGAGGAATGAGCAGTTCTTC.

The sample holds a few counts of this clonotype. The rearrangement joins TRBV10-3 to TRBJ2-1; 16 nucleotides align to TRBD2. This CDR3 has 18 residues. V gave up 6 bases and J gave up 1 base; unmatched junction bases: 6. CDR1 is ENHRY, CDR2 SYGVKD, per germline. In DNA, the CDR3 is TGTGCCATCAGCCCGGGACTAGCGGGAGGGAAGTCCTACAATGAGCAGTTCTTC. Residues: CAISPGLAGGKSYNEQFF.

This rearrangement joins TRBV11-2 to TRBJ2-6, with D hard to call. This CDR3 has 13 residues. Germline loops: CDR1 SGHAT, CDR2 FQNNGV. Trimming stripped 5 bases from V and 5 bases from J, with 7 bases between. The CDR3 coding sequence is TGTGCCAGCAGCCCCGGCTGGGCCAACGTCCTGACTTTC. Protein: CASSPGWANVLTF.

This clonotype has a count of ten or more. This chain joins TRBV7-3 and TRBJ2-3, with D possibly being TRBD2 (6 bases). Trimming cost V 3 bases and J 2 bases, with 12 bases left between them. CDR3 length: 15 amino acids. CDR1 is SGHTA and CDR2 is FQGTGA in the germline V gene. CDR3 sequence (DNA): TGTGCCAGCAGCTTGGGTAGCGGAAACACAGATACGCAGTATTTT. It codes for CASSLGSGNTDTQYF.

This clonotype was counted at least ten times. The rearrangement links TRBV3-1 to TRBJ2-7; D is ambiguous. The CDR3 is 14 residues long. CDR1 and CDR2 from the germline V gene are LGHDT and YNNKEL (reference sequence). Trimming pared 0 bases from V and 5 bases from J, leaving 11 bases between. CDR3 region: CASSQDYQDDEQYF. Here the CDR3 DNA reads TGTGCCAGCAGCCAAGATTACCAGGACGACGAGCAGTACTTC.

As for this clonotype: A much bigger clone sits one base away, suggesting this may be a read error. The chain recombines TRBV7-9 with TRBJ1-1, with D unclear. The CDR3 runs to 13 residues. Germline V CDR1 and CDR2: SEHNR, FQNEAQ (reference sequence). Trimming took off 5 bases at V and 7 bases at J, with 14 bases between the two ends. The CDR3 DNA sequence: TGTGCCAGCAGCGCCAGGAGGCTGGATGAAGCTTTCTTT. Translated, it gives CASSARRLDEAFF.

The table lists this clonotype with many counts. The V gene is TRBV20-1, the J gene TRBJ2-7; 9 nucleotides line up with TRBD1. There are 15 residues in the CDR3. V shed 3 bases and J 3 bases; nucleotides not matched to a gene: 9. Germline lookup yields CDR1 DFQATT and CDR2 SNEGSKA (reference sequence). The CDR3: CSARETGTGIYEQYF. The CDR3 region has the DNA TGCAGTGCTAGGGAGACCGGGACAGGGATCTACGAGCAGTACTTC.

Comments on this clonotype: A read error is possible here, since a much larger clone lies one base away. This rearrangement joins TRBV20-1 to TRBJ2-7; D remains ambiguous. CDR3 length: 13 residues. Between the trimmed V and J ends, which lost 5 bases and 3 bases, there was a span of 14 bases. CDR1 and CDR2 from the germline V gene are DFQATT and SNEGSKA (reference sequence). The CDR3: CSAYTLTFYEQYF. CDR3 DNA: TGCAGTGCTTATACACTCACTTTCTACGAGCAGTACTTC.

A few counts support this clonotype. V is TRBV7-6 and J is TRBJ1-1; D ambiguous. V was trimmed by 1 base and J by 4 bases, leaving 16 bases between them. The CDR3 has 16 amino acids. Germline lookup yields CDR1 SGHVS and CDR2 FNYEAQ. This CDR3 is CASSLERLGGFTEAFF. In DNA form, the CDR3 reads TGTGCCAGCAGCTTAGAACGGTTGGGAGGATTCACTGAAGCTTTCTTT.